This T cell receptor (beta chain) was captured by sequencing in a study of T cells in Graves' hyperthyroidism and ophthalmopathy. The CDR3 totals 14 residues. Germline V gene data show CDR1 as LGHNT and CDR2 as FRNRAP. V shed 4 bases, J shed 4 bases, and the junction held 2 bases outside the gene matches. The CDR3 regions of TCR beta were amplified from RNA transcripts. Primed by the HTBI set, a first-round RT-PCR was run on the TCR CDR3. TCRdb itself ran the multiplex PCR reads through MiXCR, one entry per CDR3 protein. The sample yields about 400,000 distinct CDR3 sequences, approximately 14% seen once. The PBMCs were taken from roughly 10 ml of fresh peripheral blood. Whole-study results and caveats: A model of 13 V-J features distinguished ophthalmopathy from stable hyperthyroidism.

This clonotype appeared a few times. Its antigen remains unknown. The receptor was isolated from a woman aged 18-29 years with Graves' hyperthyroidism. The sequenced sample consisted of blood. The J gene is TRBJ2-2, the V gene TRBV12-5; 8 positions agree with TRBD2. The CDR3: CASGSGLVTGELFF. The CDR3 region has the DNA TGTGCTAGTGGTTCGGGACTAGTCACCGGGGAGCTGTTTTTT.